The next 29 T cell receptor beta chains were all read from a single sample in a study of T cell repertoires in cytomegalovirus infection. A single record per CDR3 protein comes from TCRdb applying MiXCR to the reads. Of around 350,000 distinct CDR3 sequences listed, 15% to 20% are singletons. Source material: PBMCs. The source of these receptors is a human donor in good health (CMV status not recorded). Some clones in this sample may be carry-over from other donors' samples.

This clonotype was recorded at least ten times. The CDR3, as DNA: TGTGCCAGCAGCTCCTATACCCCCGCGGCTCTGGATCAGCCCCAGCATTTT. Its protein is CASSSYTPAALDQPQHF. This chain uses TRBV7-8 with TRBJ1-5; D is uncertain. CDR3 length: 17 amino acids. V was trimmed by 4 bases and J by 5 bases, leaving 21 bases between them. Germline assignment: CDR1 SGHVS and CDR2 FQNEAQ.

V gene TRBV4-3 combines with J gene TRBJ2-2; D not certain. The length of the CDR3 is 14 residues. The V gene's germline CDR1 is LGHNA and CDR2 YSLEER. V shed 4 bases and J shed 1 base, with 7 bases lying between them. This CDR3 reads CASSLWVNTGELFF. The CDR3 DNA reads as TGCGCCAGCAGCCTGTGGGTGAACACCGGGGAGCTGTTTTTT.

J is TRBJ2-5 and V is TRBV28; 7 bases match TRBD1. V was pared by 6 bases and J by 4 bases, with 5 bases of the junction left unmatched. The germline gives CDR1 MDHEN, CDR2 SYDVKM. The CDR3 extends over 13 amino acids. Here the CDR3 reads CASRPTGLETQYF. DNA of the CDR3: TGTGCCAGCAGGCCGACAGGGTTAGAGACCCAGTACTTC. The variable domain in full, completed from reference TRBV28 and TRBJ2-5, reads DVKVTQSSRYLVKRTGEKVFLECVQDMDHENMFWYRQDPGLGLRLIYFSYDVKMKEKGDIPEGYSVSREKKERFSLILESASTNQTSMYLCASRPTGLETQYFGPGTRLLVL.

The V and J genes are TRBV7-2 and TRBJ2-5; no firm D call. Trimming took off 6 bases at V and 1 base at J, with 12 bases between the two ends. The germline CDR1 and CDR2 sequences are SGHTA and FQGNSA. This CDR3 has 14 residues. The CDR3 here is CASRKRASQETQYF. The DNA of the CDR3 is TGTGCCAGCAGAAAAAGGGCCTCCCAAGAGACCCAGTACTTC. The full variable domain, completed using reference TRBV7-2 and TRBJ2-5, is GAGVSQSPSNKVTEKGKDVELRCDPISGHTALYWYRQSLGQGLEFLIYFQGNSAPDKSGLPSDRFSAERTGGSVSTLTIQRTQQEDSAVYLCASRKRASQETQYFGPGTRLLVL.

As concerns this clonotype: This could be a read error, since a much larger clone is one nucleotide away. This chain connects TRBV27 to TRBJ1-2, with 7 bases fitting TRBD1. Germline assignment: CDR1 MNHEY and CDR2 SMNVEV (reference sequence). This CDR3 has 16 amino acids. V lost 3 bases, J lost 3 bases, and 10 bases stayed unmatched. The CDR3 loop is CASSFAPRTGYYGYTF. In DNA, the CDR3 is TGTGCCAGCAGTTTTGCCCCCAGGACAGGCTACTATGGCTACACCTTC.

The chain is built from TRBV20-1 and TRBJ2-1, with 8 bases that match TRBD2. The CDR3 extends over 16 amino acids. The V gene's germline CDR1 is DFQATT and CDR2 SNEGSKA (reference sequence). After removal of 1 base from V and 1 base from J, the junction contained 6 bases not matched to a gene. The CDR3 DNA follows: TGCAGTGCTAGAGCGCGGACTAGCCGATCCTACAATGAGCAGTTCTTC. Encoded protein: CSARARTSRSYNEQFF.

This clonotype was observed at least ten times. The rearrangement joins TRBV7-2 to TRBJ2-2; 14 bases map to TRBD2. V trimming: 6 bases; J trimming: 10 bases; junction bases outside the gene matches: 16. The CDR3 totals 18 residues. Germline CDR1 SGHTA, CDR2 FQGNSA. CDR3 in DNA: TGTGCCAGCAGGCCTCCGAGACTAGCGGGAGGGGTCCGGGAGGAGCTGTTTTTT. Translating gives CASRPPRLAGGVREELFF.

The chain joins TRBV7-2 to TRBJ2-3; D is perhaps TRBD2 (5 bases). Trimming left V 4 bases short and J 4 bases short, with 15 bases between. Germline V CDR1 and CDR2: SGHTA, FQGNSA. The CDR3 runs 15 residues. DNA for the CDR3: TGTGCCAGCAGCTCGTCCGGGGTTTGGGCAGATACGCAGTATTTT. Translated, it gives CASSSSGVWADTQYF.

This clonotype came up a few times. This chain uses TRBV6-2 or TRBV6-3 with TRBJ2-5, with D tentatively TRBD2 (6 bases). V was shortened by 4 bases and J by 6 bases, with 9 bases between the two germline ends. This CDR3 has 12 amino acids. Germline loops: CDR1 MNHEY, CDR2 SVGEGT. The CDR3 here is CASSWRDKTQYF. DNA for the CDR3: TGTGCCAGCAGTTGGCGGGATAAGACCCAGTACTTC.

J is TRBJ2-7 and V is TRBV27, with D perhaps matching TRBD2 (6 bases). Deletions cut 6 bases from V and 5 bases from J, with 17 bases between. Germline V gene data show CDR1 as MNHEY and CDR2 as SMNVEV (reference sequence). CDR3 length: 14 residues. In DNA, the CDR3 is TGTGCCAGCAGCCAGTCGTGGGGGGTCGACGAGCAGTACTTC. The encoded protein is CASSQSWGVDEQYF.

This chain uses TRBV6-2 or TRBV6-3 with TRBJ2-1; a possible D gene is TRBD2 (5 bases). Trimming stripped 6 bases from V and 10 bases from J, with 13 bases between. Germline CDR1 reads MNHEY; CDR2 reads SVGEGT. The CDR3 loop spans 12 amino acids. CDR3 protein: CASRKTGKEQFF. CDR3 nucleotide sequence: TGTGCCAGCAGAAAAACCGGGAAAGAGCAGTTCTTC.

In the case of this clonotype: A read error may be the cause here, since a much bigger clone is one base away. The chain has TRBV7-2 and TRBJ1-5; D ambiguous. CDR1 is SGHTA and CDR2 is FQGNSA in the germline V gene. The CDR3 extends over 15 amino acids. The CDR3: CACSLRPLLNQPQHF. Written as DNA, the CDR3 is TGTGCCTGCAGCTTAAGGCCGCTACTCAATCAGCCCCAGCATTTT.

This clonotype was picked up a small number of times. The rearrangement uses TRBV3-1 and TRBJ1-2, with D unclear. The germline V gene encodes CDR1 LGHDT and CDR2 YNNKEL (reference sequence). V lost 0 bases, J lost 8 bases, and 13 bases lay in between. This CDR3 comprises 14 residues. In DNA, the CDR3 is TGTGCCAGCAGCCAAGACAGACTGGCGGAGGGCTACACCTTC. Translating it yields CASSQDRLAEGYTF.

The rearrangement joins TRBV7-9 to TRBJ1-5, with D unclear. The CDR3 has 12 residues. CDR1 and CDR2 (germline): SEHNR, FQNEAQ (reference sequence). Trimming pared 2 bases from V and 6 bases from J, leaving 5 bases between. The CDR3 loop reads CASSLSSQPQHF. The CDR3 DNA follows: TGTGCCAGCAGCTTATCAAGTCAGCCCCAGCATTTT. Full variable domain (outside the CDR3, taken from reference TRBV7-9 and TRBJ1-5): DTGVSQNPRHKITKRGQNVTFRCDPISEHNRLYWYRQTLGQGPEFLTYFQNEAQLEKSRLLSDRFSAERPKGSFSTLEIQRTEQGDSAMYLCASSLSSQPQHFGDGTRLSIL.

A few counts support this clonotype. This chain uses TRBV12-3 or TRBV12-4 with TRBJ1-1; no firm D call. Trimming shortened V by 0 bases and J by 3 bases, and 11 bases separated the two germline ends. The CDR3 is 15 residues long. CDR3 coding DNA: TGTGCCAGCAGTTTAGCGCTGGGAGTCTACACTGAAGCTTTCTTT. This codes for CASSLALGVYTEAFF.

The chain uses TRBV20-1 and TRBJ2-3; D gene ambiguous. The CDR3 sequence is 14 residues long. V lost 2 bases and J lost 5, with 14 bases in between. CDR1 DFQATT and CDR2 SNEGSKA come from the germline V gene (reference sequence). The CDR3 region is CSARYQPVGDTQYF. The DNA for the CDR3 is TGCAGTGCTAGATACCAACCAGTGGGAGATACGCAGTATTTT.

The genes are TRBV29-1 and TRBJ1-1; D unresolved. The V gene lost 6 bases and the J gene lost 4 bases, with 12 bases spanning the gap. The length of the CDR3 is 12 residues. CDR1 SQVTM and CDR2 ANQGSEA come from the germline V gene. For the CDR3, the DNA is TGCAGCGTCGCTCTGAGTGCCACTGAAGCTTTCTTT. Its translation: CSVALSATEAFF.

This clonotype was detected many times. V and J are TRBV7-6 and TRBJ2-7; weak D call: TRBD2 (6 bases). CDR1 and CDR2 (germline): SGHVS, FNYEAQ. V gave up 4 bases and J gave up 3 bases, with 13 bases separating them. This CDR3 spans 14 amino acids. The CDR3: CASSSGLTGYEQYF. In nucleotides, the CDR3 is TGTGCCAGCAGCTCGGGACTTACGGGCTACGAGCAGTACTTC.

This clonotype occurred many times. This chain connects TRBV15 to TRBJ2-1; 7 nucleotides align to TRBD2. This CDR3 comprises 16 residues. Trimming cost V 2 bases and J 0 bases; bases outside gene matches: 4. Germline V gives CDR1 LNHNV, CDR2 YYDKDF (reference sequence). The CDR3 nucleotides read TGTGCCACCAGCAGACGCCTAGCGGACTCCTACAATGAGCAGTTCTTC. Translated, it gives CATSRRLADSYNEQFF.

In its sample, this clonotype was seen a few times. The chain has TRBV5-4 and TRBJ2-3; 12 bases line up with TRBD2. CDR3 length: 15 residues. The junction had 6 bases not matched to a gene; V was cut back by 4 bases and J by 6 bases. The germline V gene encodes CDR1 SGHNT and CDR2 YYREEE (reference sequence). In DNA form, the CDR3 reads TGTGCCAGCAGCAGCGGGACTAGCGGGTTCGATACGCAGTATTTT. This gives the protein CASSSGTSGFDTQYF.

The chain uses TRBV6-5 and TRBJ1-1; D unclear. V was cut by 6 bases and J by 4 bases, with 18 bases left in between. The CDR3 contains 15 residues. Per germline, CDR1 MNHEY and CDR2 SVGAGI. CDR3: CASRPKPDGITEAFF. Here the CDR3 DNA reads TGTGCCAGCAGGCCAAAACCGGACGGGATCACTGAAGCTTTCTTT.

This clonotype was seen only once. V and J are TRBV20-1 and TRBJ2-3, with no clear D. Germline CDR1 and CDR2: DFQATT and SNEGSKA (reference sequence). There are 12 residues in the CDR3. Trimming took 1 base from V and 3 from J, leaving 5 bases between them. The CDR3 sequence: CSARGQTDTQYF. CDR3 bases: TGCAGTGCTAGAGGACAAACAGATACGCAGTATTTT.

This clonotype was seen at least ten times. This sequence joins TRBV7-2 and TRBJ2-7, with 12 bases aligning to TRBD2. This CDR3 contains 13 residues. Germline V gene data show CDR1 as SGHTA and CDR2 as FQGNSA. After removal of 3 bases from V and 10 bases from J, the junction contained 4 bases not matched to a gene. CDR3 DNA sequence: TGTGCCAGCAGCTTTCGACTAGCGGGAGCACAGTACTTC. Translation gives CASSFRLAGAQYF.

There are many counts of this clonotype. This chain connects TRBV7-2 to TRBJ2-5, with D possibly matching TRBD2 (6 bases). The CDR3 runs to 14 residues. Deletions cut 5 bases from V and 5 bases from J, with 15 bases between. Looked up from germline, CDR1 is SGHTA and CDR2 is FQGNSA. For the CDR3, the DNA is TGTGCCAGCAGCCCGATTATCGGGAGTGAGACCCAGTACTTC. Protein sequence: CASSPIIGSETQYF.

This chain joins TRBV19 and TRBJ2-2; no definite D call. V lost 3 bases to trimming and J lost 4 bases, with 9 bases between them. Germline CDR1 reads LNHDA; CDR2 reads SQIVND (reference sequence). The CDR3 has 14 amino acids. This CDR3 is CASSIFDGTGELFF. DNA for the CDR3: TGTGCCAGTAGTATTTTCGACGGCACCGGGGAGCTGTTTTTT.

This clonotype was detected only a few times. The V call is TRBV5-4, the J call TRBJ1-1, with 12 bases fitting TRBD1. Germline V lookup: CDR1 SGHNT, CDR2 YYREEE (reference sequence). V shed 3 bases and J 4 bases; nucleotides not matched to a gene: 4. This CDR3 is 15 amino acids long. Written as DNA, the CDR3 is TGTGCCAGCAGCTGGGGACAGGGGGCTAGCACTGAAGCTTTCTTT. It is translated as CASSWGQGASTEAFF.

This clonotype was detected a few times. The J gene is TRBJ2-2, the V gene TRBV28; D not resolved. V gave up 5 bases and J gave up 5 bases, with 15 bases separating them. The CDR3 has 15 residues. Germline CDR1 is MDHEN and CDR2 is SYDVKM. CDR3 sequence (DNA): TGTGCCAGCAGTCGATCCTGGACCTCAACCGGGGAGCTGTTTTTT. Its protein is CASSRSWTSTGELFF.

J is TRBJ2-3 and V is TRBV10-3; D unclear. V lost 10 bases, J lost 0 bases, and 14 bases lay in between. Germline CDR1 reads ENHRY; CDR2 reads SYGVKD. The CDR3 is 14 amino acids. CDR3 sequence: CATRRPPSTDTQYF. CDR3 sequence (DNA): TGTGCCACCCGCCGGCCTCCTAGCACAGATACGCAGTATTTT.

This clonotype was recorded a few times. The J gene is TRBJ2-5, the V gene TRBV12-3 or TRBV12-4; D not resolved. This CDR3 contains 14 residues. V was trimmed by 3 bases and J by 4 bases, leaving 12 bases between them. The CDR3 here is CASSLPGVRETQYF. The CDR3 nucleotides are TGTGCCAGCAGTTTGCCCGGCGTGAGAGAGACCCAGTACTTC.